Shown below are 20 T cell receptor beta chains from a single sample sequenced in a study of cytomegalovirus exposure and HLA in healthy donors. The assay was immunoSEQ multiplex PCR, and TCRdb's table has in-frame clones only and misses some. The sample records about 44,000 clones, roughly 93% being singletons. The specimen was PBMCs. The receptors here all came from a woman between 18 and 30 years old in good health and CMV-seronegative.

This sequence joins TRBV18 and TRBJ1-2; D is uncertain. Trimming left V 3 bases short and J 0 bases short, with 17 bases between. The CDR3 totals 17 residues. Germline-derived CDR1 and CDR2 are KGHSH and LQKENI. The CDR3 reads CASSPTRQTRSNYGYTF. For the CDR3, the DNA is TGTGCCAGCTCACCGACGAGACAAACCCGATCTAACTATGGCTACACCTTC. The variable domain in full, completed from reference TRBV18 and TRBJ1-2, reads NAGVMQNPRHLVRRRGQEARLRCSPMKGHSHVYWYRQLPEEGLKFMVYLQKENIIDESGMPKERFSAEFPKEGPSILRIQQVVRGDSAAYFCASSPTRQTRSNYGYTFGSGTRLTVV.

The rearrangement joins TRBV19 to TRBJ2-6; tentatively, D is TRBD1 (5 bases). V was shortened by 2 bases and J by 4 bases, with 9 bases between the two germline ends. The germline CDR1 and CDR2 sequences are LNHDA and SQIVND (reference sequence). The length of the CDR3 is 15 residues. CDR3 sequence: CASSIQGGGANVLTF. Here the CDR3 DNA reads TGTGCCAGTAGTATACAGGGTGGCGGGGCCAACGTCCTGACTTTC.

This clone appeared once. Here the CDR3 DNA reads TGTGCCAGCAGTGAACTGAGCGACTCTGGAAACACCATATATTTT. Translation: CASSELSDSGNTIYF. This chain uses TRBV6-1 with TRBJ1-3; D not certain. From germline, CDR1 is MNHNS and CDR2 SASEGT. This CDR3 contains 15 residues. The V end lost 2 bases, the J end lost 0 bases, and 8 bases lay between the germline ends.

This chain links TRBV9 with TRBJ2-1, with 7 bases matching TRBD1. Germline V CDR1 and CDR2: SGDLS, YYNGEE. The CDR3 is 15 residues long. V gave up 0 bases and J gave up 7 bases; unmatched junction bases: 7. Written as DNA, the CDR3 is TGTGCCAGCAGCGTAGACACAGGGGTTGGAAATGAGCAGTTCTTC. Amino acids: CASSVDTGVGNEQFF.

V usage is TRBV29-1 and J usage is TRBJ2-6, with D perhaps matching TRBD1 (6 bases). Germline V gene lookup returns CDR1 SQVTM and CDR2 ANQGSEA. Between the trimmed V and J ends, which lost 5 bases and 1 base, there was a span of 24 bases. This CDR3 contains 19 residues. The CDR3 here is CSVRLMTQGIPSGANVLTF. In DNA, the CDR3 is TGCAGCGTTCGCCTGATGACCCAGGGGATCCCGTCTGGGGCCAACGTCCTGACTTTC.

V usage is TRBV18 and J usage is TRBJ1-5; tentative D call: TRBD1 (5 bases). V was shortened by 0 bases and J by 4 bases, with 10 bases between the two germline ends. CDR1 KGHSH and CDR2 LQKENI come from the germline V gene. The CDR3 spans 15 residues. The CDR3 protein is CASSPPGQGNQPQHF. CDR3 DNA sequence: TGTGCCAGCTCACCACCTGGGCAGGGAAATCAGCCCCAGCATTTT.

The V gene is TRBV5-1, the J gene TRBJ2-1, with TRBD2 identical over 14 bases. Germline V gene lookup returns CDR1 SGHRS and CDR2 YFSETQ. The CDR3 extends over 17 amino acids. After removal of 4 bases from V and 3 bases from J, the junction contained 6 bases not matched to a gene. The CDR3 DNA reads TGCGCCAGCAGCAAGACTAGCGGGGGGGCCTACTACAATGAGCAGTTCTTC. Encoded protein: CASSKTSGGAYYNEQFF.

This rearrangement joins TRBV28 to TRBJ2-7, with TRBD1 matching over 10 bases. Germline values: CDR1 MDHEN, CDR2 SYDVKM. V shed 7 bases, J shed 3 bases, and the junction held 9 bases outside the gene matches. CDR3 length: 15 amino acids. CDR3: CASTLPGQGRYEQYF. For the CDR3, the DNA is TGTGCCAGCACCCTTCCGGGACAGGGGCGCTACGAGCAGTACTTC.

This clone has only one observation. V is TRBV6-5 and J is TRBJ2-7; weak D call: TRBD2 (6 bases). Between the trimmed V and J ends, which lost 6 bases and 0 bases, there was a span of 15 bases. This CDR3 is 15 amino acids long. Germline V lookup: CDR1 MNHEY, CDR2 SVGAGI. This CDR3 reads CASSPGLRSSYEQYF. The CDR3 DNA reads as TGTGCCAGCAGCCCGGGACTGAGAAGCTCCTACGAGCAGTACTTC.

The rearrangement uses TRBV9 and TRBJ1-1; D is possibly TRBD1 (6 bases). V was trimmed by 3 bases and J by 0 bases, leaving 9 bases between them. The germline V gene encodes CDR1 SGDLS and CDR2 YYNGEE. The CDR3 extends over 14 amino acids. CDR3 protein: CASSAGHMNTEAFF. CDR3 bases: TGTGCCAGCAGCGCGGGACATATGAACACTGAAGCTTTCTTT.

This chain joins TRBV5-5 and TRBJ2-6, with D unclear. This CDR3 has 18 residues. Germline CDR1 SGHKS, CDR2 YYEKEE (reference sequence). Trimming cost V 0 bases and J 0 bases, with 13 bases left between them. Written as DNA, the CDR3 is TGTGCCAGCAGCTTGGATCCCCCGGTCTACTCTGGGGCCAACGTCCTGACTTTC. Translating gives CASSLDPPVYSGANVLTF. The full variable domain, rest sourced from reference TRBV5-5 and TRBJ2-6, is DAGVTQSPTHLIKTRGQQVTLRCSPISGHKSVSWYQQVLGQGPQFIFQYYEKEERGRGNFPDRFSARQFPNYSSELNVNALLLGDSALYLCASSLDPPVYSGANVLTFGAGSRLTVL.

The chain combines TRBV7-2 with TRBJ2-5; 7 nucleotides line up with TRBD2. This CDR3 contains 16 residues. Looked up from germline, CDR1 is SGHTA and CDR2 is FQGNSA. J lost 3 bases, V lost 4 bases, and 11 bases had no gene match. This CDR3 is CASSSGAGSYKETQYF. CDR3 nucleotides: TGTGCCAGCAGCTCCGGAGCGGGGTCCTATAAAGAGACCCAGTACTTC.

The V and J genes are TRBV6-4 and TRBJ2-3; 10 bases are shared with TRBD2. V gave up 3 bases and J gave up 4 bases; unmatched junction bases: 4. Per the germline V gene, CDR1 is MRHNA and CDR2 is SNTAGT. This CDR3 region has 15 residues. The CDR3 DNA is TGTGCCAGCAGTGAGAGCGGGGGGGCTTCAGATACGCAGTATTTT. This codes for CASSESGGASDTQYF.

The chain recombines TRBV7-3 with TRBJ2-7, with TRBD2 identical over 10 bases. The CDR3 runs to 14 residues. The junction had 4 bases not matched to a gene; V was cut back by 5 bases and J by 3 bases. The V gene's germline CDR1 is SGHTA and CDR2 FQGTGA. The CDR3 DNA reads TGTGCCAGCAGCCCCAGCGGGAGGGTCTACGAGCAGTACTTC. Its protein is CASSPSGRVYEQYF. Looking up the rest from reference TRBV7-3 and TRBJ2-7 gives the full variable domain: GAGVSQTPSNKVTEKGKYVELRCDPISGHTALYWYRQSLGQGPEFLIYFQGTGAADDSGLPNDRFFAVRPEGSVSTLKIQRTERGDSAVYLCASSPSGRVYEQYFGPGTRLTVT.

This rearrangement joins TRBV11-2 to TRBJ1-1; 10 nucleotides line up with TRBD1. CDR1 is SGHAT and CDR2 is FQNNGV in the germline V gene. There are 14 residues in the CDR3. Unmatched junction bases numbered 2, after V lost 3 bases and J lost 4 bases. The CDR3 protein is CASSLTGGSTEAFF. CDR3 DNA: TGTGCCAGCAGCTTGACAGGGGGCAGCACTGAAGCTTTCTTT.

This CDR3 reads CASTRIGQGDSPLHF. The CDR3 DNA reads as TGTGCCAGCACCAGAATCGGACAGGGAGATTCACCCCTCCACTTT. The V gene is TRBV2, the J gene TRBJ1-6, with 8 bases that match TRBD1. The trim removed 7 bases at V and 8 bases at J, leaving 10 bases unmatched. The germline gives CDR1 SNHLY, CDR2 FYNNEI. The CDR3 covers 15 residues.

CDR3 in amino acids: CASSVWGENTEAFF. The CDR3 region has the DNA TGTGCCAGCAGTGTTTGGGGGGAGAACACTGAAGCTTTCTTT. V is TRBV28 and J is TRBJ1-1; tentatively, D is TRBD1 (5 bases). V was trimmed by 5 bases and J by 1 base, leaving 11 bases between them. CDR3 length: 14 residues. Per germline, CDR1 MDHEN and CDR2 SYDVKM.

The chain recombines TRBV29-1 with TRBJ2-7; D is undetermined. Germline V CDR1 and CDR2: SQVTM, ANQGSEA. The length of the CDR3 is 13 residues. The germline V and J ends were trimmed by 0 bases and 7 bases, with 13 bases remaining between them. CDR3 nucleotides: TGCAGCGTTGAAGATGCACCTAAACAGGAGCAGTACTTC. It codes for CSVEDAPKQEQYF.

The CDR3 sequence: CATSIIEREGQFF. CDR3 nucleotides: TGTGCCACCTCCATTATTGAGCGGGAGGGGCAGTTCTTC. V and J are TRBV10-3 and TRBJ2-1, with TRBD2 matching over 10 bases. After removal of 10 bases from V and 12 bases from J, the junction contained 12 bases not matched to a gene. Germline CDR1 reads ENHRY; CDR2 reads SYGVKD. This CDR3 spans 13 amino acids.

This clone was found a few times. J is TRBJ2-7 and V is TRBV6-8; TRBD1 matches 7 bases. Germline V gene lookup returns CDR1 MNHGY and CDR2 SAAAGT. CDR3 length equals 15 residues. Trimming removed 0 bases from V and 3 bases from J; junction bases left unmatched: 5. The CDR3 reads CASSYSTGEGYEQYF. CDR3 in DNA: TGTGCCAGCAGTTACTCCACAGGGGAAGGCTACGAGCAGTACTTC.